This T cell receptor beta chain was found in a study of tumor-infiltrating lymphocytes in localized non-small cell lung cancer. This clone is large (0.1 to 1%) in the sample. Only in-frame clones appear in the TCRdb table, and some are missing; sequencing was by immunoSEQ multiplex PCR. Altogether 9,300 or so clones are present, 60% to 80% being singletons, with the ten largest covering 4.5% to 7%. The length of the CDR3 is 15 residues. CDR1 is SEHNR and CDR2 is FQNEAQ in the germline V gene (reference sequence). After removal of 8 bases from V and 7 bases from J, the junction contained 14 bases not matched to a gene.

The chain is built from TRBV7-9 and TRBJ1-1, with 9 nucleotides matching TRBD1. This receptor was obtained from a human donor with non-small cell lung cancer. Sequencing used uninvolved lung tissue not adjacent to the tumor. The CDR3 here is CASDTSFTGGVEAFF. The CDR3 DNA follows: TGTGCCAGCGACACTTCTTTTACAGGGGGCGTTGAAGCTTTCTTT.